These 17 T cell receptor beta chains came from one sample sequenced in a study of blood T cell repertoires in COVID-19. The protocol was immunoSEQ multiplex PCR, while the TCRdb copy is restricted to in-frame clones and leaves out a portion. This sample yields fewer than 200,000 clones, of which 80% to 90% are seen a single time; more than 7.5% belongs to the top ten. Input material: peripheral blood. Receptors originate from a man in his forties who had recovered from COVID-19.

This chain joins TRBV6-5 and TRBJ2-7, with TRBD1 as a possible D gene (6 bases). Trimming took off 4 bases at V and 3 bases at J, with 13 bases between the two ends. CDR1 and CDR2 (germline): MNHEY, SVGAGI. The CDR3 runs to 14 residues. CDR3 coding DNA: TGTGCCAGCAGTTCCCGGATACAGGGCTACGAGCAGTACTTC. It is translated as CASSSRIQGYEQYF.

This chain uses TRBV7-9 with TRBJ1-4; D may be TRBD1 (5 bases). V lost 7 bases and J 8 bases, leaving 11 bases between the germline ends. This CDR3 comprises 12 residues. CDR1 is SEHNR, CDR2 FQNEAQ, per germline (reference sequence). CDR3 nucleotides: TGTGCCAGCAAGCAGGGTGGGGAAAAACTGTTTTTT. Translating it yields CASKQGGEKLFF.

The table lists this clone with a few counts. For the CDR3, the DNA is TGTGCCAGCTCGCCGTTCCGTTTCAGAGAGCAGTACTTC. Its protein product is CASSPFRFREQYF. V usage is TRBV18 and J usage is TRBJ2-7, with D unresolved. CDR3 length equals 13 residues. From germline, CDR1 is KGHSH and CDR2 LQKENI. The V and J ends lost 6 bases and 7 bases respectively, with 16 bases between them.

Only one count was recorded for this clone. V usage is TRBV24-1 and J usage is TRBJ2-3; TRBD1 matches 7 bases. J was trimmed by 1 base and V by 4 bases; bases with no gene match: 10. The CDR3 runs 17 residues. Germline-derived CDR1 and CDR2 are KGHDR and SFDVKD. Here the CDR3 reads CATSDPTGFEGTDTQYF. The CDR3 coding sequence is TGTGCCACCAGTGACCCGACAGGGTTTGAGGGCACAGATACGCAGTATTTT.

The table lists this clone with a few counts. The chain has TRBV27 and TRBJ1-2; 7 bases map to TRBD1. CDR1 and CDR2 (germline): MNHEY, SMNVEV (reference sequence). The CDR3 is 15 residues long. The V and J ends lost 1 base and 6 bases, in that order; junction bases with no gene match: 8. CDR3: CASSLFGRGSDGYTF. The CDR3 DNA reads TGTGCCAGCAGTTTATTTGGCAGGGGGTCGGATGGCTACACCTTC.

This clone was picked up a small number of times. The chain combines TRBV5-1 with TRBJ1-1; unclear D gene. Trimming took off 3 bases at V and 4 bases at J, with 13 bases between the two ends. From germline, CDR1 is SGHRS and CDR2 YFSETQ. The CDR3 covers 14 residues. The CDR3 sequence is CASSSDGGSTEAFF. The CDR3 DNA follows: TGCGCCAGCAGCTCGGACGGAGGGAGCACTGAAGCTTTCTTT.

The chain combines TRBV7-8 with TRBJ1-5, with D tentatively TRBD1 (6 bases). Trimming shortened V by 1 base and J by 6 bases, and 16 bases separated the two germline ends. CDR3 length: 16 residues. Germline CDR1 and CDR2: SGHVS and FQNEAQ. The CDR3 sequence is CASSLGTTGIPQPQHF. DNA for the CDR3: TGTGCCAGCAGCTTAGGGACCACAGGGATCCCTCAGCCCCAGCATTTT.

This clone appeared a single time. The CDR3 DNA follows: TGCGCCAGCAGCCTCACAGGGAACGACTATGGCTACACCTTC. The encoded protein is CASSLTGNDYGYTF. The chain recombines TRBV5-1 with TRBJ1-2, with D possibly matching TRBD1 (6 bases). The CDR3 has 14 amino acids. Trimming took off 4 bases at V and 3 bases at J, with 13 bases between the two ends. Germline values: CDR1 SGHRS, CDR2 YFSETQ.

This clone was seen a handful of times. The rearrangement uses TRBV4-3 and TRBJ2-7, with 11 bases lining up with TRBD1. Germline V lookup: CDR1 LGHNA, CDR2 YSLEER. CDR3 length equals 16 residues. V was pared by 4 bases and J by 5 bases, with 10 bases of the junction left unmatched. The CDR3 nucleotides read TGCGCCAGCAGCCCTAGGGCGGGACAGGGGGACCACGAGCAGTACTTC. This encodes CASSPRAGQGDHEQYF.

The V and J genes are TRBV6-2 or TRBV6-3 and TRBJ2-1; TRBD2 agrees at 10 bases. The CDR3 length is 16 residues. V was clipped by 4 bases and J by 9 bases; unmatched bases: 12. Germline V gives CDR1 MNHEY, CDR2 SVGEGT. Here the CDR3 reads CASSSGLAVPVFEQFF. DNA of the CDR3: TGTGCCAGCAGTTCCGGACTAGCGGTACCGGTATTTGAGCAGTTCTTC.

The gene calls are TRBV7-9 and TRBJ2-2, with 10 bases aligning to TRBD1. V was clipped by 3 bases and J by 7 bases; unmatched bases: 5. Germline loops: CDR1 SEHNR, CDR2 FQNEAQ (reference sequence). The CDR3 consists of 15 residues. The CDR3 DNA is TGTGCCAGCAGCTTCGGGACAGGGGAGTACGGGGAGCTGTTTTTT. It specifies CASSFGTGEYGELFF.

The genes are TRBV6-2 or TRBV6-3 and TRBJ2-5, with 13 nucleotides matching TRBD2. Germline V CDR1 and CDR2: MNHEY, SVGEGT. The CDR3 loop spans 16 amino acids. Losses at the gene ends were 5 bases for V and 5 bases for J; bases not matched to a gene: 8. As DNA, the CDR3 is TGTGCCAGCAGTCCAAGTGGGACTAGCGGGGTTGAGACCCAGTACTTC. This translates into CASSPSGTSGVETQYF.

The chain couples TRBV11-2 to TRBJ1-5, with D uncertain. Between the trimmed V and J ends, which lost 3 bases and 3 bases, there was a span of 12 bases. CDR1 and CDR2 from the germline V gene are SGHAT and FQNNGV. The CDR3 is 15 residues long. CDR3 in DNA: TGTGCCAGCAGCTTGGACTGGCAGCTCAATCAGCCCCAGCATTTT. It yields the protein CASSLDWQLNQPQHF.

This clone was counted a few times. The chain carries TRBV7-3 and TRBJ2-2; D not resolved. CDR1 SGHTA and CDR2 FQGTGA come from the germline V gene. The CDR3 has 14 amino acids. V shed 5 bases and J shed 3 bases, with 10 bases lying between them. The CDR3 loop is CASSELTDTGELFF. In DNA form, the CDR3 reads TGTGCCAGCAGCGAACTAACGGACACCGGGGAGCTGTTTTTT.

This clone was observed a few times. V is TRBV7-2 and J is TRBJ2-5; 7 bases agree with TRBD1. The germline gives CDR1 SGHTA, CDR2 FQGNSA. Unmatched junction bases numbered 1, after V lost 4 bases and J lost 5 bases. The CDR3 totals 12 residues. CDR3 nucleotides: TGTGCCAGCAGCTCACAGGGGGAGACCCAGTACTTC. Encoded protein: CASSSQGETQYF.

This clone was found a few times. The chain carries TRBV6-5 and TRBJ1-1; TRBD1 matches at 7 bases. The CDR3 contains 13 residues. CDR1 MNHEY and CDR2 SVGAGI come from the germline V gene. V shed 6 bases and J 5 bases; nucleotides not matched to a gene: 6. As DNA, the CDR3 is TGTGCCAGCAGATCCCAGGGGGGAACTGAAGCTTTCTTT. Its translation is CASRSQGGTEAFF.

The chain employs TRBV5-1 and TRBJ1-2, with 7 positions matching TRBD1. The ends lost 4 bases at V and 7 bases at J; junction bases unmatched: 10. CDR1 and CDR2 (germline): SGHRS, YFSETQ. This CDR3 contains 14 residues. Here the CDR3 DNA reads TGCGCCAGCAGCACCGACAGGGAAGATGGTGGCTACACCTTC. This sequence encodes CASSTDREDGGYTF.